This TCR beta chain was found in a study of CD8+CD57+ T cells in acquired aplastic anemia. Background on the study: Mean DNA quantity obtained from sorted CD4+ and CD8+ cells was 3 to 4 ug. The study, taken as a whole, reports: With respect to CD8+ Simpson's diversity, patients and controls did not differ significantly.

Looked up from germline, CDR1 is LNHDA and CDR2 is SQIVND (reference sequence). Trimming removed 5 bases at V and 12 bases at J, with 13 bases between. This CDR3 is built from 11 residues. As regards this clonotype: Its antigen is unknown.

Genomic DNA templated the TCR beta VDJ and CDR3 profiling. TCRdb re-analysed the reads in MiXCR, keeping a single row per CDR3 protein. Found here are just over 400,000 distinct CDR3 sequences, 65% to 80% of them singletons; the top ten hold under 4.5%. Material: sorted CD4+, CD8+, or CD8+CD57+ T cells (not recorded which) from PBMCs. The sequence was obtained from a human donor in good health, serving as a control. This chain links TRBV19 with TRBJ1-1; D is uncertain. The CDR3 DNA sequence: TGTGCCAGTAGTCCCGATACATGGCCTTTCTTT. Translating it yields CASSPDTWPFF.